This T cell receptor beta chain originates from a study of blood T cell repertoires in COVID-19. Trimming took 4 bases from V and 2 from J; bases not matched to a gene: 2. The length of the CDR3 is 13 residues. The V gene's germline CDR1 is GTSNPN and CDR2 SVGIG (reference sequence). Clones were read by immunoSEQ multiplex PCR, and TCRdb kept only the in-frame ones, dropping some. The data contain approximately 69,000 clones, over 75% of them singletons. The source is a man aged 50 or older with acute or convalescent COVID-19. The genes are TRBV30 and TRBJ1-3, with 7 bases lining up with TRBD1. Source material: peripheral blood. The CDR3 sequence is CAWTRGAGNTIYF. Written as DNA, the CDR3 is TGTGCCTGGACCAGGGGGGCTGGAAACACCATATATTTT.